The 15 T cell receptor beta chains below were found in one sample sequenced in a study of preoperative IRX-2 immunotherapy in early breast cancer. Treatment defined: preoperative locoregional IRX-2 cytokine immunotherapy. Clones were sequenced by immunoSEQ multiplex PCR, and TCRdb holds only the in-frame ones, with some missing. The sample contains 30,000 to 35,000 clones, 90% to 95% of which appear only once. The sample was taken from a patient treated with IRX-2 immunotherapy. The receptors were sampled from a human donor with breast cancer.

The chain combines TRBV4-2 with TRBJ1-1; 9 bases align to TRBD1. V was clipped by 6 bases and J by 5 bases; unmatched bases: 4. CDR3 length: 13 amino acids. The germline gives CDR1 LGHNA, CDR2 YNFKEQ. CDR3 loop: CASSGQGTTEAFF. As DNA, the CDR3 is TGTGCCAGCAGTGGACAGGGGACAACTGAAGCTTTCTTT.

The V call is TRBV23-1, the J call TRBJ1-1, with unresolved D. TRBV23-1 is an ORF, and what it does is uncertain. There are 15 residues in the CDR3. V lost 1 base and J lost 4, with 13 bases in between. CDR3 residues: CASSQWWVLLTEAFF. CDR3 sequence (DNA): TGCGCCAGCAGTCAATGGTGGGTTTTACTCACTGAAGCTTTCTTT.

The chain links TRBV4-2 to TRBJ2-3; D not resolved. Deletions cut 0 bases from V and 0 bases from J, with 13 bases between. The germline V gene encodes CDR1 LGHNA and CDR2 YNFKEQ. The CDR3 runs 17 residues. CDR3 coding DNA: TGTGCCAGCAGCCAAGAAGGTAGACTCATAAGCACAGATACGCAGTATTTT. It yields the protein CASSQEGRLISTDTQYF.

The J gene is TRBJ2-4, the V gene TRBV28, with TRBD1 matching 10 bases. Germline CDR1 and CDR2: MDHEN and SYDVKM. The CDR3 spans 17 residues. V was clipped by 4 bases and J by 7 bases; unmatched bases: 13. In DNA, the CDR3 is TGTGCCAGCAGTTCAGAGTCTACGAGGACAGGGGGGAACATTCAGTACTTC. This gives the protein CASSSESTRTGGNIQYF.

The chain links TRBV6-1 to TRBJ2-1; the D gene is possibly TRBD1 (5 bases). The CDR3 spans 15 residues. Trimming took off 4 bases at V and 12 bases at J, with 22 bases between the two ends. Germline CDR1 MNHNS, CDR2 SASEGT. The CDR3 here is CASSVRAVSVPRQFF. CDR3 coding DNA: TGTGCCAGCAGTGTCAGGGCAGTTTCCGTGCCCCGGCAGTTCTTC.

This chain uses TRBV9 with TRBJ2-5; 7 bases are a match to TRBD2. Per germline, CDR1 SGDLS and CDR2 YYNGEE. This CDR3 is 15 amino acids long. V was clipped by 4 bases and J by 0 bases; unmatched bases: 6. CDR3 in amino acids: CASSPRLAYQETQYF. The DNA for the CDR3 is TGTGCCAGCAGCCCCCGACTAGCCTACCAAGAGACCCAGTACTTC.

V gene TRBV27 combines with J gene TRBJ1-5; the match to TRBD1 covers 8 bases. The junction had 4 bases not matched to a gene; V was cut back by 7 bases and J by 5 bases. This CDR3 contains 13 residues. Germline CDR1 is MNHEY and CDR2 is SMNVEV (reference sequence). In nucleotides, the CDR3 is TGTGCCAGCACCCCGGACAGGGATCAGCCCCAGCATTTT. Its protein product is CASTPDRDQPQHF.

The chain combines TRBV5-1 with TRBJ1-2; weak D call: TRBD1 (5 bases). Trimming took 6 bases from V and 5 from J, leaving 11 bases between them. The CDR3 spans 12 residues. Looked up from germline, CDR1 is SGHRS and CDR2 is YFSETQ. CDR3 region: CASTGTSYGYTF. The CDR3 nucleotides read TGCGCCAGCACGGGGACCTCATATGGCTACACCTTC.

V and J are TRBV6-4 and TRBJ2-6, with 7 bases lining up with TRBD1. In germline, CDR1 is MRHNA, CDR2 SNTAGT. The CDR3 consists of 19 residues. Trimming cost V 2 bases and J 0 bases; bases outside gene matches: 10. The CDR3 nucleotides are TGTGCCAGCAGTGACACTCACAGGGGCCTAAGCTCTGGGGCCAACGTCCTGACTTTC. This codes for CASSDTHRGLSSGANVLTF.

The rearrangement joins TRBV27 to TRBJ2-5; either TRBD1 or TRBD2 may fit D (6 bases each). The CDR3 extends over 16 amino acids. V lost 7 bases and J lost 4, with 22 bases in between. The germline V gene has CDR1 MNHEY and CDR2 SMNVEV (reference sequence). This CDR3 is CASIATRGLLGETQYF. The CDR3 DNA reads as TGTGCCAGCATAGCTACACGGGGGCTCTTAGGAGAGACCCAGTACTTC.

The chain has TRBV4-1 and TRBJ1-1, with 7 bases aligning to TRBD1. The CDR3 covers 14 residues. Germline values: CDR1 MGHRA, CDR2 YSYEKL. Germline trimming cut 4 bases from V and 1 base from J; bases unmatched to any gene: 3. The CDR3 loop is CASSLTGANTEAFF. Written as DNA, the CDR3 is TGCGCCAGCAGCCTAACAGGGGCGAACACTGAAGCTTTCTTT.

This chain connects TRBV7-6 to TRBJ2-2, with D possibly matching TRBD1 (5 bases). This CDR3 is 13 amino acids long. Trimming stripped 4 bases from V and 4 bases from J, with 7 bases between. Germline V gene data show CDR1 as SGHVS and CDR2 as FNYEAQ. CDR3 DNA: TGTGCCAGCAGCTCGGACATCACCGGGGAGCTGTTTTTT. The encoded protein is CASSSDITGELFF.

With regard to this clone: The junction departs from the called germline gene at one end, perhaps through a read error. The chain combines TRBV7-7 with TRBJ2-5; 12 nucleotides agree with TRBD2. Germline assignment: CDR1 SSHAT and CDR2 FNYEAQ (reference sequence). The CDR3 is 15 amino acids. CDR3 amino acids: CASSATSGSRETQYF. The CDR3 nucleotides read TGTGCTAGCAGCGCGACTAGCGGGAGTCGAGAGACCCAGTACTTC.

J is TRBJ1-5 and V is TRBV5-6; D unresolved. Per germline, CDR1 SGHDT and CDR2 YYEEEE. The CDR3 extends over 14 amino acids. The V gene lost 0 bases and the J gene lost 6 bases, with 10 bases spanning the gap. The CDR3 is CASSLGVAVQPQHF. The DNA for the CDR3 is TGTGCCAGCAGCTTGGGGGTGGCGGTTCAGCCCCAGCATTTT.

The chain combines TRBV7-9 with TRBJ2-1, with 7 bases fitting TRBD2. With V trimmed by 3 bases and J by 5 bases, 16 bases remained unmatched. CDR1 and CDR2 (germline): SEHNR, FQNEAQ (reference sequence). This CDR3 region has 18 residues. In DNA form, the CDR3 reads TGTGCCAGCAGCTTGTCCTTATCTAGCGGACGCCTTCACAATGAGCAGTTCTTC. It codes for CASSLSLSSGRLHNEQFF.